This passage covers 31 T cell receptor beta chains from one sample sequenced in a study of persistence of HIV-infected CD4 T cells (dated by TCRdb to 2018 to 2021). For these receptors, no antigen is known. The treatment or condition label, read with the paper, signifies: suppressive antiretroviral therapy. A pool of overlapping 15-mer peptides from HIV-1 Gag, at about 0.93 ug per peptide per mL, was used to stimulate the cells. Memory populations depleted of antigen-responding cells were obtained by sorting nonresponding CD40L-negative CD69-negative CD45RO-high memory CD4+ T cells. The immunoSEQ hsTCRB assay version 4, run in survey mode, was used to sequence TCRbeta repertoires from genomic DNA. In TCRdb, the immuneACCESS table is reduced to in-frame sequences with V and J assigned. These tables do not hold every clone; where another copy was compared, an unresolved V gene accounts for under half, and the others remain unexplained. In all, the sample holds tens of thousands of clones, and 65% to 75% of those were seen once. The top ten hold 1.7% of the sample.

Here the sequenced sample was CD4+ T cells sorted from PBMCs after roughly 18-hour stimulation, taken from a patient who received antiretroviral therapy. What the cell subset or site label conveys for this sample: CD40L-CD69- CD45RO-high memory CD4 T cells not responding to Gag peptides. These receptors were taken from an adult man with HIV who was CMV-seropositive.

The chain is built from TRBV7-3 and TRBJ2-2; TRBD1 matches 7 bases. With 4 bases clipped from V and 1 base from J, the junction kept 3 bases outside the gene matches. CDR1 is SGHTA, CDR2 FQGTGA, per germline. The CDR3 totals 15 residues. CDR3 bases: TGTGCCAGCAGCTCCAGGACAGGGAACACCGGGGAGCTGTTTTTT. This encodes CASSSRTGNTGELFF.

This chain uses TRBV5-6 with TRBJ1-3, with D maybe TRBD1 (6 bases). V gave up 4 bases and J gave up 2 bases, with 10 bases separating them. CDR1 and CDR2 (germline): SGHDT, YYEEEE. This CDR3 contains 14 residues. The CDR3 sequence is CASSLRDTGNTIYF. In DNA, the CDR3 is TGTGCCAGCAGCCTACGGGACACTGGAAACACCATATATTTT.

The chain links TRBV19 to TRBJ2-1; a weak D match, TRBD2 (6 bases). CDR3 size: 10 residues. Germline values: CDR1 LNHDA, CDR2 SQIVND (reference sequence). In DNA form, the CDR3 reads TGTTGGGGGGCCTACAATGAGCAGTTCTTC. Its protein is CWGAYNEQFF. The whole variable domain, filled in from reference TRBV19 and TRBJ2-1, reads DGGITQSPKYLFRKEGQNVTLSCEQNLNHDAMYWYRQDPGQGLRLIYYSQIVNDFQKGDIAEGYSVSREKKESFPLTVTSAQKNPTAFYLCWGAYNEQFFGPGTRLTVL.

The chain recombines TRBV6-5 with TRBJ1-2; 10 bases agree with TRBD1. Germline V gives CDR1 MNHEY, CDR2 SVGAGI. The CDR3 is 13 amino acids. The J segment lost 7 bases and the V segment lost 10 bases, leaving 9 bases of the junction unmatched. The CDR3: CAITPGQGFGYTF. As DNA, the CDR3 is TGTGCCATCACCCCGGGACAGGGGTTTGGCTACACCTTC.

This clone is deemed medium-sized. The chain links TRBV5-1 to TRBJ1-1; the match to TRBD1 covers 7 bases. V lost 4 bases, J lost 5 bases, and 5 bases stayed unmatched. The germline gives CDR1 SGHRS, CDR2 YFSETQ. The length of the CDR3 is 13 residues. The CDR3 DNA reads TGCGCCAGCAGCAGTAGACAGGGTACTGAAGCTTTCTTT. The encoded protein is CASSSRQGTEAFF.

The chain combines TRBV20-1 with TRBJ1-2; the D is unclear. Trimming stripped 3 bases from V and 7 bases from J, with 9 bases between. The CDR3 is made up of 11 amino acids. Germline CDR1 is DFQATT and CDR2 is SNEGSKA (reference sequence). The CDR3 region has the DNA TGCAGTGCTAGTGAGGATCGTGGCTACACCTTC. It codes for CSASEDRGYTF.

This chain links TRBV28 with TRBJ2-2; tentative D call: TRBD2 (6 bases). Germline values: CDR1 MDHEN, CDR2 SYDVKM. This CDR3 region has 15 residues. The V end lost 2 bases, the J end lost 1 base, and 8 bases lay between the germline ends. The CDR3 reads CASSLGGENTGELFF. The CDR3 region has the DNA TGTGCCAGCAGTTTAGGAGGGGAGAACACCGGGGAGCTGTTTTTT.

The rearrangement joins TRBV29-1 to TRBJ2-3, with D perhaps matching TRBD1 (5 bases). The germline V and J ends were trimmed by 4 bases and 1 base, with 12 bases remaining between them. The length of the CDR3 is 14 residues. Germline loops: CDR1 SQVTM, CDR2 ANQGSEA. CDR3 nucleotide sequence: TGCAGCGTTGGCCAGGGTTGGGGCACAGATACGCAGTATTTT. It specifies CSVGQGWGTDTQYF.

The V and J genes are TRBV28 and TRBJ2-7, with TRBD1 as a possible D gene (6 bases). In germline, CDR1 is MDHEN, CDR2 SYDVKM. The CDR3 covers 15 residues. V was trimmed by 5 bases and J by 3 bases, leaving 17 bases between them. The CDR3 bases are TGTGCCAGCAGTCTGACAGGCCACTCACGCTACGAGCAGTACTTC. This translates into CASSLTGHSRYEQYF.

The V call is TRBV15, the J call TRBJ1-2; D is ambiguous. Germline values: CDR1 LNHNV, CDR2 YYDKDF (reference sequence). The CDR3 is 15 amino acids. V was trimmed by 0 bases and J by 1 base, leaving 9 bases between them. CDR3 in DNA: TGTGCCACCAGCAGAGAATGGAGCTTTAACTATGGCTACACCTTC. Protein sequence: CATSREWSFNYGYTF.

The rearrangement links TRBV28 to TRBJ1-2; D might be TRBD1 (5 bases). Trimming pared 1 base from V and 8 bases from J, leaving 11 bases between. The CDR3 totals 13 residues. Germline assignment: CDR1 MDHEN and CDR2 SYDVKM. In DNA form, the CDR3 reads TGTGCCAGCAGTTTATTGTGGGGGGGAGGCTACACCTTC. As protein: CASSLLWGGGYTF.

This chain links TRBV3-1 (or the pseudogene TRBV3-2) with TRBJ1-4, with a tentative D call TRBD1 (5 bases). Trimming took 1 base from V and 5 from J, leaving 11 bases between them. The CDR3 runs 15 residues. Germline-derived CDR1 and CDR2 are LGHDT and YNNKEL (reference sequence). The CDR3 DNA is TGTGCCAGCAGCCAAGGGGGGGGAGTCAATGAAAAACTGTTTTTT. This encodes CASSQGGGVNEKLFF.

The chain uses TRBV6-1 and TRBJ1-1; the D gene is possibly TRBD1 (6 bases). From germline, CDR1 is MNHNS and CDR2 SASEGT. This CDR3 spans 14 amino acids. Trimming stripped 2 bases from V and 1 base from J, with 8 bases between. This chain's CDR3 is CASSERGANTEAFF. The CDR3 DNA is TGTGCCAGCAGTGAAAGGGGGGCGAACACTGAAGCTTTCTTT.

The chain employs TRBV10-3 and TRBJ2-3; tentatively, D is TRBD2 (7 bases). CDR3 size: 15 residues. Germline lookup yields CDR1 ENHRY and CDR2 SYGVKD. Trimming shortened V by 2 bases and J by 4 bases, and 13 bases separated the two germline ends. CDR3 sequence: CAISERGEGADTQYF. CDR3 DNA: TGTGCCATCAGTGAGAGGGGGGAGGGTGCAGATACGCAGTATTTT.

The chain employs TRBV3-1 (or the pseudogene TRBV3-2) and TRBJ2-7; 9 nucleotides line up with TRBD2. This CDR3 has 15 amino acids. The V and J ends lost 4 bases and 0 bases, in that order; junction bases with no gene match: 4. From germline, CDR1 is LGHDT and CDR2 YNNKEL (reference sequence). CDR3 loop: CASSPRGGASYEQYF. For the CDR3, the DNA is TGTGCCAGCAGCCCCCGCGGGGGGGCCTCCTACGAGCAGTACTTC.

Remarks on this clone: One junction end does not reproduce the germline sequence, and a read error may be involved. The chain has TRBV2 and TRBJ1-1, with D possibly matching TRBD1 (5 bases). The CDR3 spans 18 residues. The germline CDR1 and CDR2 sequences are SNHLY and FYNNEI. CDR3 sequence reads: CASSEGVRTLDKNTEAFF. CDR3 nucleotide sequence: TGTGCCAGCAGCGAAGGGGTGCGGACCTTAGATAAAAACACTGAAGCTTTCTTT.

The chain recombines TRBV5-5 with TRBJ1-5; TRBD1 aligns across 7 bases. Germline-derived CDR1 and CDR2 are SGHKS and YYEKEE (reference sequence). Trimming at V came to 3 bases and at J to 10 bases, leaving 7 bases not matched to a gene. The CDR3 has 13 residues. The CDR3 is CASSYETGIPQHF. DNA of the CDR3: TGTGCCAGCAGCTATGAGACAGGGATACCCCAGCATTTT.

The J gene is TRBJ1-2, the V gene TRBV11-1, with TRBD1 matching 7 bases. Losses at the gene ends were 5 bases for V and 0 bases for J; bases not matched to a gene: 6. The CDR3 is 15 residues long. Looked up from germline, CDR1 is SGHAT and CDR2 is FQDESV (reference sequence). The CDR3, as DNA: TGTGCCAGCAGCCTAAACAGGGGAGCTAACTATGGCTACACCTTC. This translates into CASSLNRGANYGYTF.

The J gene is TRBJ1-4, the V gene TRBV25-1; 12 positions match TRBD1. The CDR3 runs 14 residues. The V segment lost 9 bases and the J segment 7 bases; nucleotides outside the gene matches: 6. CDR1 and CDR2 (germline): MGHDK, SYGVNS. The CDR3 loop is CASDPGQGAEKLFF. CDR3 DNA: TGTGCCAGTGATCCGGGACAGGGGGCTGAAAAACTGTTTTTT.

This chain connects TRBV7-3 to TRBJ2-3, with D uncertain. The germline gives CDR1 SGHTA, CDR2 FQGTGA. The V end lost 2 bases, the J end lost 3 bases, and 6 bases lay between the germline ends. The CDR3 contains 13 residues. The CDR3 sequence is CASSLVVTDTQYF. The CDR3 DNA follows: TGTGCCAGCAGCTTAGTGGTTACAGATACGCAGTATTTT.

The chain links TRBV19 to TRBJ2-1; D is possibly TRBD1 or TRBD2 (6 bases each). Germline assignment: CDR1 LNHDA and CDR2 SQIVND (reference sequence). Trimming shortened V by 6 bases and J by 10 bases, and 10 bases separated the two germline ends. This CDR3 has 11 residues. In DNA, the CDR3 is TGTGCCAGTAGGGAGGGGACAGAGCAGTTCTTC. Protein product: CASREGTEQFF.

The chain recombines TRBV5-1 with TRBJ2-2, with D possibly matching TRBD1 (5 bases). V lost 0 bases and J 7 bases, leaving 13 bases between the germline ends. Germline CDR1 is SGHRS and CDR2 is YFSETQ. The CDR3 is made up of 15 amino acids. This chain's CDR3 is CASSLEGDRSGELFF. The CDR3, as DNA: TGCGCCAGCAGCTTGGAAGGGGATCGTAGCGGGGAGCTGTTTTTT. The variable domain in full, with the rest retrieved from reference TRBV5-1 and TRBJ2-2, is KAGVTQTPRYLIKTRGQQVTLSCSPISGHRSVSWYQQTPGQGLQFLFEYFSETQRNKGNFPGRFSGRQFSNSRSEMNVSTLELGDSALYLCASSLEGDRSGELFFGEGSRLTVL.

This sequence joins TRBV5-4 and TRBJ1-2; tentatively, D is TRBD1 (6 bases). V lost 7 bases, J lost 6 bases, and 13 bases lay in between. The CDR3 runs 12 residues. Germline V lookup: CDR1 SGHNT, CDR2 YYREEE (reference sequence). For the CDR3, the DNA is TGTGCCAGCGCGAAAGCAGGGGATGGCTACACCTTC. It specifies CASAKAGDGYTF.

The chain combines TRBV2 with TRBJ1-5; 9 bases align to TRBD1. The CDR3 totals 15 residues. The germline CDR1 and CDR2 sequences are SNHLY and FYNNEI. V shed 7 bases, J shed 4 bases, and the junction held 8 bases outside the gene matches. The CDR3 nucleotides read TGTGCCAGCATCAAAGGAGACAGGGGGAATCAGCCCCAGCATTTT. As protein: CASIKGDRGNQPQHF.

The chain couples TRBV28 to TRBJ1-2; 10 bases fit TRBD1. This CDR3 has 15 residues. Germline trimming cut 7 bases from V and 2 bases from J; bases unmatched to any gene: 7. Germline CDR1 is MDHEN and CDR2 is SYDVKM. The CDR3 region is CASKLRDRGNYGYTF. Written as DNA, the CDR3 is TGTGCCAGCAAGTTACGGGACAGGGGAAACTATGGCTACACCTTC.

The sample holds one count of this clone. J is TRBJ1-2 and V is TRBV5-4; D is possibly TRBD1 (5 bases). This CDR3 comprises 14 residues. Germline V gene data show CDR1 as SGHNT and CDR2 as YYREEE (reference sequence). The V end lost 1 base, the J end lost 4 bases, and 11 bases lay between the germline ends. The chain's CDR3 is CASSLTGSLYGYTF. In DNA form, the CDR3 reads TGTGCCAGCAGCTTGACAGGAAGCCTCTATGGCTACACCTTC.

J is TRBJ1-4 and V is TRBV6-1; D call uncertain. This CDR3 comprises 17 residues. CDR1 and CDR2 from the germline V gene are MNHNS and SASEGT. The V end was cut by 2 bases, the J end by 6 bases, with 19 bases between. CDR3 sequence: CASSEMASGRNHEKLFF. Written as DNA, the CDR3 is TGTGCCAGCAGTGAAATGGCCTCGGGGAGGAATCATGAAAAACTGTTTTTT.

This clone came up a few times. The V gene is TRBV28, the J gene TRBJ1-5, with 9 bases matching TRBD1. The germline gives CDR1 MDHEN, CDR2 SYDVKM. The V segment lost 5 bases and the J segment 1 base; nucleotides outside the gene matches: 6. This CDR3 spans 16 amino acids. This chain's CDR3 is CASSLRGQGSNQPQHF. The CDR3 DNA follows: TGTGCCAGCAGTCTTCGGGGACAGGGAAGCAATCAGCCCCAGCATTTT.

The V gene is TRBV24-1, the J gene TRBJ1-2; the D is unclear. CDR3 size: 10 residues. Germline V gene data show CDR1 as KGHDR and CDR2 as SFDVKD. Trimming cost V 5 bases and J 4 bases, with 1 base left between them. DNA of the CDR3: TGTGCCACCAGTGTCTATGGCTACACCTTC. It is translated as CATSVYGYTF.

The CDR3 sequence: CASSAPLRDRGSGANVLTF. The CDR3 DNA follows: TGTGCCAGCAGTGCTCCCCTCCGGGACAGGGGATCCGGGGCCAACGTCCTGACTTTC. The V call is TRBV6-2 or TRBV6-3, the J call TRBJ2-6, with TRBD1 identical over 10 bases. Losses at the gene ends were 5 bases for V and 4 bases for J; bases not matched to a gene: 14. This CDR3 region has 19 residues. CDR1 MNHEY and CDR2 SVGEGT come from the germline V gene.

This chain's CDR3 is CASSQDGVATNEKLFF. CDR3 sequence (DNA): TGTGCCAGCAGCCAAGATGGAGTTGCAACTAATGAAAAACTGTTTTTT. The gene calls are TRBV4-2 and TRBJ1-4; D call uncertain. Between the trimmed V and J ends, which lost 0 bases and 0 bases, there was a span of 8 bases. Germline V CDR1 and CDR2: LGHNA, YNFKEQ. This CDR3 has 16 amino acids.